The present T cell receptor beta chain was sequenced within a study of T cell responses to AZD1222 COVID-19 vaccine. Study-wide findings and caveats: Rises in breadth and depth of Spike-specific TCRs came after two AZD1222 doses. AZD1222 recipients seropositive at baseline numbered only 5 to 7. There were repertoire samples only from the period after the peak T cell response. A reported finding is that nearly half of spike-specific TCRs target unmutated variant regions.

Between the trimmed V and J ends, which lost 2 bases and 9 bases, there was a span of 11 bases. The CDR3 sequence is 12 residues long. The germline V gene has CDR1 SQVTM and CDR2 ANQGSEA. The method was immunoSEQ multiplex PCR; TCRdb's version includes in-frame clones alone and lacks a portion of them. Of about 120,000 clones in the sample, 75% to 95% were seen once. Comments on this clone: Its antigen is unidentified.

The chain joins TRBV29-1 to TRBJ2-1; the D call may be TRBD1 or TRBD2 (5 bases each). The sequencing used peripheral blood, collected 28 days after the second dose of the MenACWY control vaccine. This TCR was recovered from an adult who received the MenACWY meningococcal vaccine as a control. The CDR3 here is CSVERWDGEQFF. The CDR3 nucleotides read TGCAGCGTTGAAAGATGGGACGGTGAGCAGTTCTTC.